The 31 T cell receptor beta chains below come from one sample, sequenced in a study of blood T cell repertoires in COVID-19. Measured with immunoSEQ multiplex PCR; TCRdb has only the in-frame clones, and not every one. The top ten clones hold 3.7% of a sample with fewer than 200,000 clones, 76% of them seen once. Sequencing was carried out using peripheral blood. The receptors here all came from a woman over 75 with acute or convalescent COVID-19.

The rearrangement links TRBV9 to TRBJ2-7, with D possibly matching TRBD1 (7 bases). Trimming pared 3 bases from V and 3 bases from J, leaving 13 bases between. Germline CDR1 and CDR2: SGDLS and YYNGEE. The CDR3 runs 14 residues. The CDR3 loop is CASSAQGGSYEQYF. The CDR3 region has the DNA TGTGCCAGCAGCGCCCAGGGGGGAAGCTACGAGCAGTACTTC.

The genes are TRBV7-6 and TRBJ2-3, with 7 bases matching TRBD1. The ends lost 5 bases at V and 2 bases at J; junction bases unmatched: 7. Germline CDR1 SGHVS, CDR2 FNYEAQ. CDR3 length: 15 residues. The CDR3 region has the DNA TGTGCCAGCAGCCCCGGACAGGTTGACACAGATACGCAGTATTTT. Encoded protein: CASSPGQVDTDTQYF.

This clone was seen a few times. The V call is TRBV7-3, the J call TRBJ1-1; 9 bases are a match to TRBD1. The CDR3 extends over 17 amino acids. V lost 5 bases and J lost 6; bases outside the gene matches: 16. Per germline, CDR1 SGHTA and CDR2 FQGTGA. The CDR3 here is CASSPTRDRVLIAEAFF. CDR3 DNA: TGTGCCAGCAGCCCCACCCGGGACAGGGTTTTGATCGCTGAAGCTTTCTTT.

In this sample, this clone turned up a few times. The chain is built from TRBV9 and TRBJ1-1; weak D call: TRBD1 (5 bases). Trimming stripped 3 bases from V and 5 bases from J, with 8 bases between. This CDR3 spans 12 amino acids. The germline gives CDR1 SGDLS, CDR2 YYNGEE. The CDR3 DNA sequence: TGTGCCAGCAGCGCACAGGAAACTGAAGCTTTCTTT. Its translation: CASSAQETEAFF.

In the case of this clone: Other DNA sequences from this sample encode an identical CDR3 as well. V and J are TRBV9 and TRBJ1-3; possibly TRBD1 for D (5 bases). CDR1 SGDLS and CDR2 YYNGEE come from the germline V gene. Trimming took off 2 bases at V and 4 bases at J, with 10 bases between the two ends. The CDR3 spans 14 residues. For the CDR3, the DNA is TGTGCCAGCAGCGTCGGAGGGGCGGGAAACACCATATATTTT. Translating it yields CASSVGGAGNTIYF.

The rearrangement joins TRBV6-5 to TRBJ1-2; the match to TRBD1 covers 7 bases. Germline CDR1 is MNHEY and CDR2 is SVGAGI. V gave up 5 bases and J gave up 4 bases; unmatched junction bases: 7. This CDR3 contains 14 residues. CDR3 in amino acids: CASSLRQGLYGYTF. The CDR3 coding sequence is TGTGCCAGCAGTCTTCGACAGGGACTCTATGGCTACACCTTC.

This chain joins TRBV6-4 and TRBJ2-3; 9 nucleotides align to TRBD2. V lost 7 bases and J lost 4; bases outside the gene matches: 3. The CDR3 runs 13 residues. Germline V lookup: CDR1 MRHNA, CDR2 SNTAGT. The CDR3 sequence is CASKPSGADTQYF. CDR3 nucleotides: TGTGCCAGCAAGCCTAGCGGGGCAGATACGCAGTATTTT.

This clone has only one observation. The chain is built from TRBV5-1 and TRBJ2-2; D is uncertain. The CDR3 has 14 amino acids. Germline V lookup: CDR1 SGHRS, CDR2 YFSETQ. Trimming left V 6 bases short and J 1 base short, with 10 bases between. The CDR3 here is CASKTGQNTGELFF. The CDR3 DNA sequence: TGCGCCAGCAAAACGGGTCAGAACACCGGGGAGCTGTTTTTT.

The chain combines TRBV7-2 with TRBJ2-5; 7 bases are shared with TRBD2. The V segment lost 1 base and the J segment 4 bases; nucleotides outside the gene matches: 3. Germline loops: CDR1 SGHTA, CDR2 FQGNSA. The CDR3 covers 14 residues. CDR3 sequence (DNA): TGTGCCAGCAGCTTAGATCCTAGCGGAGAGACCCAGTACTTC. It yields the protein CASSLDPSGETQYF.

The chain recombines TRBV7-3 with TRBJ1-1, with D unclear. Trimming removed 6 bases at V and 1 base at J, with 9 bases between. Germline V lookup: CDR1 SGHTA, CDR2 FQGTGA. This CDR3 has 13 residues. CDR3: CASSPYGNTEAFF. CDR3 DNA sequence: TGTGCCAGCAGTCCTTACGGGAACACTGAAGCTTTCTTT.

The rearrangement joins TRBV6-2 or TRBV6-3 to TRBJ2-2, with a weak D call TRBD1 (5 bases). V was clipped by 3 bases and J by 5 bases, with 10 bases between them. Germline loops: CDR1 MNHEY, CDR2 SVGEGT. This CDR3 region has 14 residues. The CDR3 DNA reads as TGTGCCAGCAGTTATTTGGGGCGGACCGGGGAGCTGTTTTTT. This codes for CASSYLGRTGELFF.

The rearrangement joins TRBV5-1 to TRBJ1-2; D might be TRBD1 (5 bases). This CDR3 spans 12 amino acids. V shed 4 bases and J shed 7 bases, with 11 bases lying between them. From germline, CDR1 is SGHRS and CDR2 YFSETQ. CDR3 region: CASSKGKGGYTF. The CDR3 DNA reads as TGCGCCAGCAGCAAGGGGAAGGGTGGCTACACCTTC.

This chain connects TRBV5-4 to TRBJ1-5; D remains ambiguous. The V gene lost 1 base and the J gene lost 5 bases, with 7 bases spanning the gap. The CDR3 runs 13 residues. Germline V gene data show CDR1 as SGHNT and CDR2 as YYREEE (reference sequence). The CDR3 loop reads CASSLYGDQPQHF. CDR3 in DNA: TGTGCCAGCAGCTTGTACGGGGATCAGCCCCAGCATTTT.

This chain joins TRBV6-5 and TRBJ2-7; 7 positions match TRBD1. With 4 bases clipped from V and 4 bases from J, the junction kept 10 bases outside the gene matches. Germline lookup yields CDR1 MNHEY and CDR2 SVGAGI. There are 15 residues in the CDR3. CDR3 amino acids: CASSFSPTGTYEQYF. The CDR3 coding sequence is TGTGCCAGCAGTTTCTCCCCGACAGGGACATACGAGCAGTACTTC.

The J gene is TRBJ1-5, the V gene TRBV7-2, with 8 positions matching TRBD1. Germline CDR1 is SGHTA and CDR2 is FQGNSA. CDR3 length equals 16 residues. With 0 bases clipped from V and 1 base from J, the junction kept 2 bases outside the gene matches. The CDR3 reads CASSLAYRGSNQPQHF. The CDR3, as DNA: TGTGCCAGCAGCTTAGCGTACAGGGGGAGCAATCAGCCCCAGCATTTT.

V and J are TRBV5-6 and TRBJ2-2; unclear D gene. The germline gives CDR1 SGHDT, CDR2 YYEEEE. This CDR3 has 15 residues. Trimming took off 1 base at V and 0 bases at J, with 7 bases between the two ends. The CDR3 protein is CASSLFASNTGELFF. CDR3 DNA sequence: TGTGCCAGCAGCTTGTTCGCGTCGAACACCGGGGAGCTGTTTTTT.

V usage is TRBV27 and J usage is TRBJ2-1; D might be TRBD2 (5 bases). The CDR3 length is 16 residues. CDR1 is MNHEY, CDR2 SMNVEV, per germline (reference sequence). Trimming left V 2 bases short and J 5 bases short, with 16 bases between. CDR3 in amino acids: CASSLGWSWRNNEQFF. The DNA for the CDR3 is TGTGCCAGCAGTTTAGGTTGGTCCTGGAGGAACAATGAGCAGTTCTTC.

This chain joins TRBV10-1 and TRBJ2-2; 8 bases agree with TRBD1. Germline trimming cut 6 bases from V and 0 bases from J; bases unmatched to any gene: 6. Germline CDR1 is WNHNN and CDR2 is SYGVQD (reference sequence). This CDR3 contains 16 residues. Written as DNA, the CDR3 is TGCGCCAGCAGGGTAGGACAGGGCCCGAACACCGGGGAGCTGTTTTTT. Residues: CASRVGQGPNTGELFF.

Only one count was recorded for this clone. The J gene is TRBJ2-1, the V gene TRBV10-3; D is perhaps TRBD2 (7 bases). The CDR3 is 17 residues long. V was pared by 2 bases and J by 7 bases, with 21 bases between. CDR1 and CDR2 (germline): ENHRY, SYGVKD. CDR3 nucleotides: TGTGCCATCAGTGAGCCTCGGACGGGGGGAGGGACAAATGAGCAGTTCTTC. Its translation is CAISEPRTGGGTNEQFF.

The chain combines TRBV29-1 with TRBJ2-4; no reliable D call. Germline V gene data show CDR1 as SQVTM and CDR2 as ANQGSEA. The CDR3 is 13 residues long. Trimming removed 5 bases from V and 9 bases from J, with 17 bases in between. CDR3 in DNA: TGCAGCGTTATTTCGTCTTTAGGCGGCATTCAGTACTTC. This codes for CSVISSLGGIQYF. Filled out from reference TRBV29-1 and TRBJ2-4, the complete variable domain reads SAVISQKPSRDICQRGTSLTIQCQVDSQVTMMFWYRQQPGQSLTLIATANQGSEATYESGFVIDKFPISRPNLTFSTLTVSNMSPEDSSIYLCSVISSLGGIQYFGAGTRLSVL.

This clone was seen a handful of times. This rearrangement joins TRBV5-1 to TRBJ1-4; TRBD1 matches 7 bases. The CDR3 sequence is 16 residues long. Germline V gene data show CDR1 as SGHRS and CDR2 as YFSETQ. V dropped 0 bases and J dropped 8; count of bases not matched to a gene: 10. The DNA of the CDR3 is TGCGCCAGCAGCTTGGGGACCTACAGGGGCGGGGAAAAACTGTTTTTT. Protein sequence: CASSLGTYRGGEKLFF.

The table lists this clone with a few counts. This chain joins TRBV3-1 (or the pseudogene TRBV3-2) and TRBJ2-7; 7 nucleotides align to TRBD2. Germline assignment: CDR1 LGHDT and CDR2 YNNKEL (reference sequence). This CDR3 has 15 amino acids. The V gene end was trimmed by 4 bases and the J gene end by 4 bases; junction bases not matched to a gene: 10. The CDR3 DNA is TGTGCCAGCAGCCCAAAAAGCGGGGTTGCGTACGAGCAGTACTTC. It specifies CASSPKSGVAYEQYF.

V is TRBV5-6 and J is TRBJ2-2, with 8 bases aligning to TRBD1. The V segment lost 2 bases and the J segment 7 bases; nucleotides outside the gene matches: 4. This CDR3 is 14 amino acids long. Germline assignment: CDR1 SGHDT and CDR2 YYEEEE. The CDR3 DNA sequence: TGTGCCAGCAGCTTCGCAGGGGGCGGCGGGGAGCTGTTTTTT. It yields the protein CASSFAGGGGELFF.

The chain is built from TRBV27 and TRBJ1-1; D may be TRBD1 (5 bases). The CDR3 extends over 14 amino acids. CDR1 and CDR2 from the germline V gene are MNHEY and SMNVEV (reference sequence). Trimming took off 4 bases at V and 1 base at J, with 10 bases between the two ends. The CDR3, as DNA: TGTGCCAGCAGTTACAGGAAGGCGAACACTGAAGCTTTCTTT. Its translation: CASSYRKANTEAFF.

This rearrangement joins TRBV2 to TRBJ2-5; D is undetermined. The CDR3 loop spans 11 amino acids. Germline values: CDR1 SNHLY, CDR2 FYNNEI. V was shortened by 5 bases and J by 14 bases, with 15 bases between the two germline ends. The CDR3 loop reads CASSYPTNFYF. CDR3 bases: TGTGCCAGCAGTTATCCAACAAATTTTTACTTC.

This clone was detected only a few times. The chain carries TRBV18 and TRBJ2-1, with 9 bases lining up with TRBD2. The CDR3 sequence is 16 residues long. The V segment lost 3 bases and the J segment 6 bases; nucleotides outside the gene matches: 9. Germline assignment: CDR1 KGHSH and CDR2 LQKENI. CDR3 sequence (DNA): TGTGCCAGCTCACCGCAACTAGCGGGTGGTCTCAATGAGCAGTTCTTC. It translates to CASSPQLAGGLNEQFF.

The rearrangement joins TRBV18 to TRBJ2-7; 11 nucleotides line up with TRBD2. The V segment lost 5 bases and the J segment 7 bases; nucleotides outside the gene matches: 13. CDR3 size: 16 residues. Germline CDR1 reads KGHSH; CDR2 reads LQKENI. The CDR3 here is CASSSAPLAGVEEQYF. Written as DNA, the CDR3 is TGTGCCAGCTCATCGGCTCCACTAGCGGGAGTTGAAGAGCAGTACTTC.

This clone was seen only once. The chain links TRBV23-1 to TRBJ2-6; TRBD1 might be the D (5 bases). TRBV23-1 is an ORF for which the function is uncertain. CDR3 length: 22 amino acids. Trimming removed 2 bases at V and 0 bases at J, with 26 bases between. This chain's CDR3 is CASSQGKQALLVLFSGANVLTF. CDR3 nucleotides: TGCGCCAGCAGTCAAGGGAAACAGGCCCTCTTAGTCCTTTTCTCTGGGGCCAACGTCCTGACTTTC.

This clone has just a few counts. The genes are TRBV11-3 and TRBJ2-2; D is unclear. CDR1 is SGHNT, CDR2 YENEEA, per germline. Trimming cost V 5 bases and J 5 bases, with 18 bases left between them. This CDR3 spans 16 amino acids. The CDR3 DNA sequence: TGTGCCAGCAGCACCGGCAAGAGGCCCCGGACCGGGGAGCTGTTTTTT. It codes for CASSTGKRPRTGELFF.

The chain carries TRBV3-1 (or the pseudogene TRBV3-2) and TRBJ1-4; unclear D gene. Trimming pared 4 bases from V and 0 bases from J, leaving 6 bases between. Germline V gene sequence: CDR1 LGHDT, CDR2 YNNKEL (reference sequence). This CDR3 has 14 amino acids. The CDR3 DNA reads as TGTGCCAGCAGCCTTTCCACAACTAATGAAAAACTGTTTTTT. As protein: CASSLSTTNEKLFF.

The V call is TRBV10-3, the J call TRBJ1-4; D might be TRBD1 (6 bases). V was trimmed by 9 bases and J by 8 bases, leaving 13 bases between them. CDR1 is ENHRY, CDR2 SYGVKD, per germline. CDR3 size: 12 residues. The chain's CDR3 is CAIKDRSEKLFF. The CDR3 bases are TGTGCCATTAAGGACAGATCGGAAAAACTGTTTTTT.